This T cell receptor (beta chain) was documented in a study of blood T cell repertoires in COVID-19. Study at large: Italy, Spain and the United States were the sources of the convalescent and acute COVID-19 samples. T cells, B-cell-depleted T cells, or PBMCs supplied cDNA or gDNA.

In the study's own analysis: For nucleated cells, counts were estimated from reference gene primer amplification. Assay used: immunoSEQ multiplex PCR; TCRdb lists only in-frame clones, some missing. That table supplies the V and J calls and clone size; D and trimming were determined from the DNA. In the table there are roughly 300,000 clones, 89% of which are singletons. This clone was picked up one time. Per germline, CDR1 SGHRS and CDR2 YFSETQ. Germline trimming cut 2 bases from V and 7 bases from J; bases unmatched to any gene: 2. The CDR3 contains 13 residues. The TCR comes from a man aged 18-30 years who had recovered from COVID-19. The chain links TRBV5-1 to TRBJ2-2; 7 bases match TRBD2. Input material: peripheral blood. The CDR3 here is CASSFPGGGELFF. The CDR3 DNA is TGCGCCAGCAGCTTCCCGGGGGGCGGGGAGCTGTTTTTT.